This entry lists 6 T cell receptor beta chains sequenced from one sample in a study of post-analysis software for immune sequencing data. Overall study results and limits: Patients had higher frequencies than controls of roughly five TRBV segments, including TRBV5-6, TRBV5-1 and TRBV20-1.

cDNA libraries for TCR beta contained unique molecular identifiers. TCRdb used MiXCR to reprocess the PCR reads, holding one entry per CDR3 protein. The sample yields around 440,000 distinct CDR3 sequences, nearly 45% seen once. No cognate antigen is known for these TCRs. Sample: blood. All receptors come from a girl aged 10-17 years with multiple sclerosis.

The chain uses TRBV5-1 and TRBJ1-1, with D unresolved. Germline lookup yields CDR1 SGHRS and CDR2 YFSETQ. The CDR3 sequence is 14 residues long. V was trimmed by 0 bases and J by 3 bases, leaving 9 bases between them. The CDR3 loop reads CASSLEPAHTEAFF. The CDR3 DNA is TGCGCCAGCAGCTTGGAGCCAGCCCACACTGAAGCTTTCTTT.

This chain connects TRBV28 to TRBJ2-1, with 7 bases matching TRBD2. This CDR3 spans 15 amino acids. J gave up 5 bases and V 6 bases, and 10 bases lay outside the gene matches. Germline CDR1 MDHEN, CDR2 SYDVKM. CDR3 amino acids: CASRGTRDYHNEQFF. For the CDR3, the DNA is TGTGCCAGCAGGGGCACTCGGGACTACCACAATGAGCAGTTCTTC.

The DNA for the CDR3 is TGCAGCGTTGAAAGGTTTATTAATGGAGAGACCCAGTACTTC. Translation gives CSVERFINGETQYF. The chain links TRBV29-1 to TRBJ2-5; no firm D call. V was shortened by 2 bases and J by 4 bases, with 14 bases between the two germline ends. Germline lookup yields CDR1 SQVTM and CDR2 ANQGSEA. The CDR3 spans 14 residues.

The chain uses TRBV7-9 and TRBJ2-5; TRBD2 matches at 9 bases. The V gene end was trimmed by 3 bases and the J gene end by 5 bases; junction bases not matched to a gene: 10. Germline V CDR1 and CDR2: SEHNR, FQNEAQ (reference sequence). The CDR3 totals 16 residues. The CDR3 region is CASSFWTSEKRETQYF. CDR3 nucleotide sequence: TGTGCCAGCAGCTTCTGGACTAGCGAGAAACGGGAGACCCAGTACTTC.

The J gene is TRBJ2-5, the V gene TRBV28, with D possibly TRBD2 on 6 matching bases. The J call may be mistaken, given a closer DNA end match to TRBJ2-7. This CDR3 comprises 15 residues. The germline V gene encodes CDR1 MDHEN and CDR2 SYDVKM. CDR3 bases: TGTGCCAGCAGATTGGGGGGAACGAGATACTACGAGCAGTACTTC. Its protein is CASRLGGTRYYEQYF.

This clonotype was observed a few times. The chain is built from TRBV24-1 and TRBJ2-7; D unresolved. Germline V gene lookup returns CDR1 KGHDR and CDR2 SFDVKD. V gave up 2 bases and J gave up 0 bases, with 4 bases separating them. The CDR3 loop spans 13 amino acids. CDR3 in DNA: TGTGCCACCAGTGATTGGGACTCCTACGAGCAGTACTTC. It codes for CATSDWDSYEQYF.